Below, 21 T cell receptor beta chains from the same sample are listed, as sequenced in a study of blood T cells in healthy people across ages. A J-beta primer mix and a sample-barcoded 5' primer were used in a second PCR of roughly 6 to 12 cycles. Via MiXCR, TCRdb re-called the 5' RACE reads, giving one row per CDR3 protein. The repertoire has some 860,000 distinct CDR3 sequences, more than 50% of them found once; the top ten carry around 24%. Sample: blood. The source of these receptors is a man aged 40-55 years in good health.

The chain's CDR3 is CASSPSGLAYEQYF. In DNA, the CDR3 is TGTGCCAGCAGTCCCTCGGGACTAGCGTACGAGCAGTACTTC. The V call is TRBV12-3 or TRBV12-4, the J call TRBJ2-7; 10 nucleotides line up with TRBD2. The V segment lost 5 bases and the J segment 4 bases; nucleotides outside the gene matches: 5. The CDR3 loop spans 14 amino acids.

The chain joins TRBV20-1 to TRBJ1-5; D gene uncertain. CDR3 length: 14 amino acids. Trimming pared 1 base from V and 6 bases from J, leaving 13 bases between. CDR1 and CDR2 from the germline V gene are DFQATT and SNEGSKA (reference sequence). DNA for the CDR3: TGCAGTGCTAGAGTAGAATCTTGGGGTCAGCCCCAGCATTTT. Residues: CSARVESWGQPQHF.

This clonotype was detected only a few times. The V call is TRBV9, the J call TRBJ2-1; perhaps TRBD2 as D (5 bases). The CDR3 loop spans 15 amino acids. The V gene lost 0 bases and the J gene lost 6 bases, with 13 bases spanning the gap. CDR1 and CDR2 (germline): SGDLS, YYNGEE. CDR3 sequence: CASSVGLPRSNEQFF. In nucleotides, the CDR3 is TGTGCCAGCAGCGTAGGACTACCCAGATCCAATGAGCAGTTCTTC.

V is TRBV5-1 and J is TRBJ2-3, with D unclear. The V and J ends lost 2 bases and 0 bases respectively, with 7 bases between them. From germline, CDR1 is SGHRS and CDR2 YFSETQ. The CDR3 is 14 residues long. The CDR3 here is CASSFDLSTDTQYF. In nucleotides, the CDR3 is TGCGCCAGCAGCTTTGATCTTAGCACAGATACGCAGTATTTT.

This rearrangement joins TRBV20-1 to TRBJ1-5; perhaps TRBD1 as D (6 bases). From germline, CDR1 is DFQATT and CDR2 SNEGSKA (reference sequence). The V end lost 0 bases, the J end lost 0 bases, and 18 bases lay between the germline ends. The CDR3 extends over 18 amino acids. The CDR3 DNA follows: TGCAGTGCTAGAGAGATGGTACAGGGCGCCGATAGCAATCAGCCCCAGCATTTT. Amino acid sequence: CSAREMVQGADSNQPQHF.

Worth noting for this clonotype: This clone may be a read error of a much larger clone one base away. The chain joins TRBV6-5 to TRBJ2-3; 12 bases are shared with TRBD2. J gave up 5 bases and V 4 bases, and 4 bases lay outside the gene matches. This CDR3 has 15 residues. The germline V gene encodes CDR1 MNHEY and CDR2 SVGAGI. CDR3 coding DNA: TGTGCCAGCAGTTTGACTAGCGGGAGAGTAGATACGCAGTATTTT. Translated: CASSLTSGRVDTQYF.

This rearrangement joins TRBV3-1 to TRBJ2-1; TRBD2 is a possible D gene (5 bases). This CDR3 is 16 amino acids long. From germline, CDR1 is LGHDT and CDR2 YNNKEL (reference sequence). Trimming shortened V by 8 bases and J by 0 bases, and 17 bases separated the two germline ends. The CDR3 region has the DNA TGTGCCAGCCACGGAGGAGGCCGCACCTCCTACAATGAGCAGTTCTTC. It specifies CASHGGGRTSYNEQFF.

The rearrangement links TRBV5-5 to TRBJ1-1; D remains unclear. The CDR3 runs to 12 residues. With 4 bases removed from V and 11 bases from J, the gap between germline ends came to 15 bases. Germline V gene lookup returns CDR1 SGHKS and CDR2 YYEKEE (reference sequence). In nucleotides, the CDR3 is TGTGCCAGCAGCCGGACCTCCCTTCGGGCTTTCTTT. Residues: CASSRTSLRAFF.

In its sample, this clonotype was seen a few times. V usage is TRBV15 and J usage is TRBJ2-1, with 14 bases fitting TRBD2. Trimming at V came to 2 bases and at J to 5 bases, leaving 2 bases not matched to a gene. Per the germline V gene, CDR1 is LNHNV and CDR2 is YYDKDF (reference sequence). The CDR3 is 16 residues long. CDR3 nucleotides: TGTGCCACCAGCAGATGGACTAGCGGGGGGAACAATGAGCAGTTCTTC. Protein sequence: CATSRWTSGGNNEQFF.

V is TRBV5-5 and J is TRBJ1-1; TRBD1 agrees at 9 bases. The trim removed 3 bases at V and 1 base at J, leaving 4 bases unmatched. The CDR3 has 15 amino acids. Germline CDR1 reads SGHKS; CDR2 reads YYEKEE (reference sequence). The CDR3 here is CASSWGTGPNTEAFF. In DNA, the CDR3 is TGTGCCAGCAGCTGGGGGACAGGGCCGAACACTGAAGCTTTCTTT.

This clonotype was counted only a few times. The chain uses TRBV20-1 and TRBJ2-5; D might be TRBD1 (6 bases). V gave up 5 bases and J gave up 1 base, with 14 bases separating them. The CDR3 extends over 14 amino acids. Germline V CDR1 and CDR2: DFQATT, SNEGSKA (reference sequence). The CDR3 region is CSADPSRGQETQYF. Written as DNA, the CDR3 is TGCAGTGCTGACCCAAGCAGGGGCCAAGAGACCCAGTACTTC.

The genes are TRBV7-9 and TRBJ1-2; 9 nucleotides agree with TRBD1. J gave up 6 bases and V 5 bases, and 7 bases lay outside the gene matches. This CDR3 spans 14 amino acids. Germline CDR1 is SEHNR and CDR2 is FQNEAQ (reference sequence). CDR3 in DNA: TGTGCCAGCAGCCGCCGGGACAGGGTAAATGGCTACACCTTC. Amino acid sequence: CASSRRDRVNGYTF. The entire variable domain, with the rest obtained from reference TRBV7-9 and TRBJ1-2, is as follows: DTGVSQNPRHKITKRGQNVTFRCDPISEHNRLYWYRQTLGQGPEFLTYFQNEAQLEKSRLLSDRFSAERPKGSFSTLEIQRTEQGDSAMYLCASSRRDRVNGYTFGSGTRLTVV.

The J gene is TRBJ2-7, the V gene TRBV7-2, with TRBD2 matching 10 bases. Germline V CDR1 and CDR2: SGHTA, FQGNSA. CDR3 size: 15 residues. V trimming: 6 bases; J trimming: 0 bases; junction bases outside the gene matches: 5. CDR3 residues: CASSHRLAGSYEQYF. For the CDR3, the DNA is TGTGCCAGCAGTCATAGACTAGCGGGCTCCTACGAGCAGTACTTC.

This rearrangement joins TRBV15 to TRBJ2-7; the D gene could be TRBD1 or TRBD2 (6 bases each). Between the trimmed V and J ends, which lost 3 bases and 11 bases, there was a span of 17 bases. Germline CDR1 and CDR2: LNHNV and YYDKDF (reference sequence). The length of the CDR3 is 13 residues. CDR3 loop: CATSSRLGGFKYF. Written as DNA, the CDR3 is TGTGCCACCAGCAGTAGACTAGGGGGATTTAAGTACTTC.

CDR3 residues: CASTALQGARYNEQFF. The CDR3 bases are TGTGCCAGCACCGCCTTACAGGGGGCGAGATACAATGAGCAGTTCTTC. This rearrangement joins TRBV7-2 to TRBJ2-1, with 9 bases lining up with TRBD1. Germline CDR1 reads SGHTA; CDR2 reads FQGNSA. V shed 7 bases and J 4 bases; nucleotides not matched to a gene: 11. This CDR3 has 16 amino acids.

J is TRBJ1-2 and V is TRBV27, with 8 nucleotides matching TRBD1. Germline V CDR1 and CDR2: MNHEY, SMNVEV (reference sequence). The CDR3 sequence is 18 residues long. J lost 6 bases, V lost 0 bases, and 15 bases had no gene match. The CDR3 region is CASSLSGGLGQVINGYTF. CDR3 coding DNA: TGTGCCAGCAGTTTATCCGGGGGCTTGGGACAGGTGATCAATGGCTACACCTTC.

This rearrangement joins TRBV6-5 to TRBJ2-5; 7 bases match TRBD2. The germline V gene encodes CDR1 MNHEY and CDR2 SVGAGI. The V and J ends lost 2 bases and 2 bases, in that order; junction bases with no gene match: 11. This CDR3 spans 17 amino acids. CDR3 residues: CASSYGGGTGLQETQYF. In DNA form, the CDR3 reads TGTGCCAGCAGTTACGGGGGGGGGACGGGCCTACAAGAGACCCAGTACTTC.

The chain has TRBV7-3 and TRBJ2-5, with TRBD1 matching 10 bases. The CDR3 loop spans 15 amino acids. Germline V gene sequence: CDR1 SGHTA, CDR2 FQGTGA. Trimming took 5 bases from V and 5 from J; bases not matched to a gene: 8. The CDR3 coding sequence is TGTGCCAGCAGCCATACCTCGGACAGGGGGGAGACCCAGTACTTC. Protein product: CASSHTSDRGETQYF.

The rearrangement links TRBV7-6 to TRBJ2-1, with D tentatively TRBD2 (6 bases). V dropped 4 bases and J dropped 3 bases, with 13 bases sitting between them. Germline CDR1 and CDR2: SGHVS and FNYEAQ. The CDR3 spans 15 residues. The CDR3 DNA follows: TGTGCCAGCAGCTCCCCGACTAGTTTCTACAATGAGCAGTTCTTC. Translated, it gives CASSSPTSFYNEQFF.

This clonotype was seen only a few times. The CDR3 DNA is TGTGCCAGCAGCTTTTCGGCGGGAGAGACCCAGTACTTC. It yields the protein CASSFSAGETQYF. V and J are TRBV7-2 and TRBJ2-5, with D possibly being TRBD2 (5 bases). Trimming removed 3 bases at V and 4 bases at J, with 9 bases between. The CDR3 has 13 residues. Germline assignment: CDR1 SGHTA and CDR2 FQGNSA.

As concerns this clonotype: An end of the junction does not agree with germline; a read error may underlie this. The chain carries TRBV4-1 and TRBJ2-1; 11 bases map to TRBD1. The CDR3 has 17 residues. Germline-derived CDR1 and CDR2 are MGHRA and YSYEKL. Here the CDR3 DNA reads TGCGCCAACAGCCAAGTAGCCGGGACAGGGGGTTACAATGAGCAGTTCTTC. It is translated as CANSQVAGTGGYNEQFF.